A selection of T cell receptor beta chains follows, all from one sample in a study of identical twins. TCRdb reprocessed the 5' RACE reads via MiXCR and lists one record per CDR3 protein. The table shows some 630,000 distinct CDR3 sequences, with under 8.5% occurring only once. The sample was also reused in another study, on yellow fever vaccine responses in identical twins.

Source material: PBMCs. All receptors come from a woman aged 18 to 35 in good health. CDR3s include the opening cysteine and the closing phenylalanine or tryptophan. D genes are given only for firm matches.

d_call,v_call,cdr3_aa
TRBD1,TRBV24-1,CATSDPDRVAYNEQFF
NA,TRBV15,CATSRSHPTGTDTQYF
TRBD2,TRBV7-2,CASSLAPASGGHKRGYNEQFF
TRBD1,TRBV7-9,CASSPDRANNEQFF
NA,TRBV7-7,CASSLGGTHNEQFF
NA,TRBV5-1,CASSLGPRDEQFF
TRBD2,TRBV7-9,CASLRLAARETQYF
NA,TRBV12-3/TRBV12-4,CASSFSQAMGYTF
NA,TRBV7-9,CASSEVNTGWEAFF
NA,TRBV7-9,CASSLRGPTEPNEQFF
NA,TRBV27,CASSLSPQGHEKLFF
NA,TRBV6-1,CASRASGWNIQYF
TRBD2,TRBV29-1,CSVEDPSGFAGGSYEQYF
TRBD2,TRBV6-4,CASSDGQRGADTQYF
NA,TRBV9,CASSPEDLSAQFF